Described below is a single T cell receptor (beta chain) sequence and its context. Germline values: CDR1 SGHTA, CDR2 FQGTGA. Trimming stripped 3 bases from V and 5 bases from J, with 10 bases between. The CDR3 extends over 14 amino acids. Using immunoSEQ multiplex PCR, the repertoire was profiled, and TCRdb retains in-frame clones only, with some absent. Altogether 160,000 or so clones are present, around 82% being singletons, with the ten largest covering 15% to 20%. This sample was included in a study of blood T cell repertoires in COVID-19. Across the whole study: Samples came from the United States, Italy and Spain, spanning acute and convalescent COVID-19.

The sequence came from a man aged 60 to 69 who had recovered from COVID-19. The sample taken for sequencing was PBMCs or T cells enriched from blood (not recorded which). The chain has TRBV7-3 and TRBJ2-2; perhaps TRBD1 as D (5 bases). The CDR3 reads CASSFDRRTGELFF. As DNA, the CDR3 is TGTGCCAGCAGCTTTGACAGAAGGACCGGGGAGCTGTTTTTT.